This record looks at one T cell receptor (beta chain) sequence and its context. These data belong to a study of cytomegalovirus exposure and HLA in healthy donors. V was pared by 7 bases and J by 8 bases, with 17 bases between. Germline-derived CDR1 and CDR2 are MNHEY and SVGAGI. The CDR3 spans 14 residues. Vbeta (60) and Jbeta (13) primers were used in the PCR. Sequencing was performed with immunoSEQ multiplex PCR; in TCRdb, only in-frame clones are kept and a portion is missing. The table includes roughly 150,000 clones, roughly 81% detected once. This rearrangement joins TRBV6-5 to TRBJ1-4; possibly TRBD1 for D (5 bases). The receptor was derived from a young woman in good health and CMV-seronegative. Sequenced material: PBMCs. The chain's CDR3 is CASMDAGQREKLFF. CDR3 DNA sequence: TGTGCCAGCATGGACGCAGGGCAGAGGGAAAAACTGTTTTTT.